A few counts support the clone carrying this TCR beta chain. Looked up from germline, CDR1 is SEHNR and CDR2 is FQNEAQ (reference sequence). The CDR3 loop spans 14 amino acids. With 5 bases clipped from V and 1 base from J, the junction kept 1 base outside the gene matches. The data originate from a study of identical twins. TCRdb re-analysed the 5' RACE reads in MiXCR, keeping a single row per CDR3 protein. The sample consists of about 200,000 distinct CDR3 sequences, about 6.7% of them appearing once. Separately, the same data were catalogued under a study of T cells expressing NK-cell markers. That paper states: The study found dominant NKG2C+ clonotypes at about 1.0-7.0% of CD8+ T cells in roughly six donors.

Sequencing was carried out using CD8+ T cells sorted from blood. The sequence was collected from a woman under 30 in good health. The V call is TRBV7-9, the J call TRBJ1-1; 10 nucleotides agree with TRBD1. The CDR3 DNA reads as TGTGCCAGCAGCCGACAGGGGGCGAACACTGAAGCTTTCTTT. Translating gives CASSRQGANTEAFF.